Given below is one T cell receptor (beta chain) in context. Its antigen is undetermined. Profiled with immunoSEQ multiplex PCR; TCRdb holds only in-frame clones, not every one. The sample records more than 90,000 clones, approximately 80% being singletons. The data originate from a study of PD-1 blockade in classical Hodgkin lymphoma. Relapse was seen in all patients after autologous stem cell transplantation, and brentuximab vedotin exposure was variable. General observations from the study: For complete responders, baseline diversity was comparable to that of newly diagnosed patients.

Germline V gene lookup returns CDR1 MNHEY and CDR2 SVGAGI. With 2 bases clipped from V and 7 bases from J, the junction kept 2 bases outside the gene matches. This CDR3 is built from 14 residues. This TCR derives from a human donor with classical Hodgkin lymphoma. The gene calls are TRBV6-5 and TRBJ2-2, with 9 bases fitting TRBD1. Sequences were derived from peripheral blood mononuclear cells (PBMCs), sampled before the second cycle of nivolumab. CDR3 bases: TGTGCCAGCAGTTACAGGACAGGGGTCGGGGAGCTGTTTTTT. Translated, it gives CASSYRTGVGELFF.